This passage covers 18 T cell receptor beta chains from one sample sequenced in a study of blood T cell repertoires in COVID-19. Clones were read by immunoSEQ multiplex PCR, and TCRdb kept only the in-frame ones, dropping some. The data hold over 80,000 clones, with approximately 82% observed a single time. Material: peripheral blood. The receptors originated from a woman aged 55-70 years with acute or convalescent COVID-19.

This chain joins TRBV6-5 and TRBJ2-1; TRBD2 agrees at 11 bases. This CDR3 has 14 residues. Trimming cost V 6 bases and J 9 bases; bases outside gene matches: 7. The germline V gene has CDR1 MNHEY and CDR2 SVGAGI. CDR3 DNA: TGTGCCAGCAGAGGGCTAGCGGGAGGTGGTGAGCAGTTCTTC. Protein: CASRGLAGGGEQFF.

The rearrangement joins TRBV7-2 to TRBJ1-5; possibly TRBD1 for D (5 bases). V gave up 2 bases and J gave up 3 bases, with 14 bases separating them. This CDR3 is 16 amino acids long. CDR1 SGHTA and CDR2 FQGNSA come from the germline V gene. The CDR3 loop reads CASSLMGRLVNQPQHF. The CDR3 DNA sequence: TGTGCCAGCAGCTTAATGGGGCGCCTGGTCAATCAGCCCCAGCATTTT. Full variable domain (outside the CDR3, taken from reference TRBV7-2 and TRBJ1-5): GAGVSQSPSNKVTEKGKDVELRCDPISGHTALYWYRQSLGQGLEFLIYFQGNSAPDKSGLPSDRFSAERTGGSVSTLTIQRTQQEDSAVYLCASSLMGRLVNQPQHFGDGTRLSIL.

V usage is TRBV29-1 and J usage is TRBJ2-7; TRBD2 is a possible D gene (5 bases). The ends were cut back, 3 bases at V and 4 bases at J, with 16 bases in the middle. CDR3 size: 14 residues. Per germline, CDR1 SQVTM and CDR2 ANQGSEA. The CDR3 DNA reads TGCAGCGTTGAGGGGATTGGCGGGCGTTACGAGCAGTACTTC. Translating gives CSVEGIGGRYEQYF.

The chain employs TRBV11-2 and TRBJ1-2; 7 positions agree with TRBD1. The germline V gene encodes CDR1 SGHAT and CDR2 FQNNGV. This CDR3 contains 12 residues. The junction had 3 bases not matched to a gene; V was cut back by 5 bases and J by 6 bases. The CDR3 protein is CASSLQGDGYTF. DNA for the CDR3: TGTGCCAGCAGCCTTCAGGGGGATGGCTACACCTTC.

The chain recombines TRBV19 with TRBJ2-7; 7 nucleotides line up with TRBD2. Germline lookup yields CDR1 LNHDA and CDR2 SQIVND (reference sequence). The CDR3 has 17 amino acids. V trimming: 10 bases; J trimming: 1 base; junction bases outside the gene matches: 19. CDR3 region: CATKKTPGEGKSYEQYF. The CDR3 region has the DNA TGTGCCACCAAAAAAACCCCCGGGGAGGGAAAGTCCTACGAGCAGTACTTC.

This clone was recorded once. The rearrangement uses TRBV2 and TRBJ2-5, with TRBD1 identical over 10 bases. The CDR3 contains 15 residues. V gave up 4 bases and J gave up 5 bases; unmatched junction bases: 7. Germline CDR1 and CDR2: SNHLY and FYNNEI. CDR3 bases: TGTGCCAGCAGTGCTCCCGGGACAGGGGTCGAGACCCAGTACTTC. Encoded protein: CASSAPGTGVETQYF.

The rearrangement joins TRBV9 to TRBJ2-2; TRBD1 is a possible D gene (6 bases). V was pared by 7 bases and J by 0 bases, with 10 bases between. CDR3 length: 14 residues. Germline values: CDR1 SGDLS, CDR2 YYNGEE. The CDR3 is CASAGQTNTGELFF. CDR3 bases: TGTGCCAGCGCCGGACAGACGAACACCGGGGAGCTGTTTTTT.

The chain has TRBV29-1 and TRBJ1-3; no definite D call. The CDR3 runs to 14 residues. In germline, CDR1 is SQVTM, CDR2 ANQGSEA. The chain's CDR3 is CSAGKIASGNTIYF. In DNA form, the CDR3 reads TGCAGTGCCGGGAAAATAGCCTCTGGAAACACCATATATTTT.

V is TRBV6-2 or TRBV6-3 and J is TRBJ2-3; possible D gene TRBD1, 6 bases. The CDR3 covers 12 residues. V was trimmed by 5 bases and J by 11 bases, leaving 14 bases between them. Germline CDR1 reads MNHEY; CDR2 reads SVGEGT. CDR3 nucleotides: TGTGCCAGCAGTAACCTCAGGGGAGAGCAGTATTTT. It codes for CASSNLRGEQYF.

The chain carries TRBV12-3 or TRBV12-4 and TRBJ1-6; TRBD1 aligns across 7 bases. The CDR3 totals 13 residues. Trimming cost V 5 bases and J 10 bases; bases outside gene matches: 5. The DNA for the CDR3 is TGTGCCAGCAGTCGACAGGGAAACTCACCCCTCCACTTT. This codes for CASSRQGNSPLHF.

This clone was seen a handful of times. The chain links TRBV2 to TRBJ1-2; the D is unclear. The CDR3 consists of 14 residues. Germline CDR1 SNHLY, CDR2 FYNNEI. Trimming removed 5 bases from V and 0 bases from J, with 10 bases in between. CDR3 sequence reads: CASSPEGTNYGYTF. The CDR3 DNA reads as TGTGCCAGCAGTCCAGAGGGAACTAACTATGGCTACACCTTC.

The chain recombines TRBV6-4 with TRBJ2-3; D perhaps matches TRBD2 (5 bases). CDR1 is MRHNA, CDR2 SNTAGT, per germline. This CDR3 comprises 14 residues. Trimming took off 3 bases at V and 0 bases at J, with 7 bases between the two ends. CDR3 loop: CASSDGGSTDTQYF. The CDR3 nucleotides read TGTGCCAGCAGTGATGGCGGGAGCACAGATACGCAGTATTTT.

This clone was detected a few times. The genes are TRBV11-2 and TRBJ1-6; 9 nucleotides line up with TRBD1. The germline V gene encodes CDR1 SGHAT and CDR2 FQNNGV. V lost 5 bases and J lost 9; bases outside the gene matches: 14. The CDR3 sequence is 17 residues long. DNA of the CDR3: TGTGCCAGCAGCCCCCGGACAGGGGATGGTAGTAGTTCACCCCTCCACTTT. It yields the protein CASSPRTGDGSSSPLHF.

This clone was seen only a few times. J is TRBJ2-2 and V is TRBV4-1, with 14 bases aligning to TRBD2. After removal of 2 bases from V and 4 bases from J, the junction contained 3 bases not matched to a gene. Germline V CDR1 and CDR2: MGHRA, YSYEKL. The CDR3 sequence is 17 residues long. Here the CDR3 DNA reads TGCGCCAGCAGCCAAAGGGGACTAGCGGGGGTCACCGGGGAGCTGTTTTTT. Translating it yields CASSQRGLAGVTGELFF.

This rearrangement joins TRBV19 to TRBJ1-2, with D possibly TRBD1 on 5 matching bases. Germline V gives CDR1 LNHDA, CDR2 SQIVND (reference sequence). Trimming shortened V by 3 bases and J by 7 bases, and 12 bases separated the two germline ends. This CDR3 spans 13 amino acids. CDR3 DNA sequence: TGTGCCAGTAGTATCGGCAGGGTACCTGGCTACACCTTC. Translated: CASSIGRVPGYTF.

This clone showed up many times. The chain uses TRBV7-9 and TRBJ2-3; 8 nucleotides match TRBD2. The germline CDR1 and CDR2 sequences are SEHNR and FQNEAQ (reference sequence). Trimming at V came to 8 bases and at J to 0 bases, leaving 4 bases not matched to a gene. The CDR3 extends over 14 amino acids. The CDR3 loop is CASRGGGSTDTQYF. The CDR3 DNA reads as TGTGCCAGCCGGGGCGGGGGGAGCACAGATACGCAGTATTTT.

The chain uses TRBV5-1 and TRBJ1-4; D remains ambiguous. The CDR3 runs to 14 residues. Germline V gene data show CDR1 as SGHRS and CDR2 as YFSETQ. Trimming took 4 bases from V and 4 from J, leaving 11 bases between them. CDR3 sequence: CASSVGSFNEKLFF. CDR3 DNA sequence: TGCGCCAGCAGCGTTGGGAGTTTTAATGAAAAACTGTTTTTT.

The genes are TRBV5-1 and TRBJ2-5; TRBD2 matches 7 bases. The CDR3 length is 15 residues. V lost 1 base, J lost 3 bases, and 6 bases stayed unmatched. Germline loops: CDR1 SGHRS, CDR2 YFSETQ. The CDR3 sequence: CASSLSSRGEETQYF. As DNA, the CDR3 is TGCGCCAGCAGCTTGAGTTCCCGGGGGGAAGAGACCCAGTACTTC. The full variable domain, in which reference TRBV5-1 and TRBJ2-5 provide the parts outside the CDR3, is KAGVTQTPRYLIKTRGQQVTLSCSPISGHRSVSWYQQTPGQGLQFLFEYFSETQRNKGNFPGRFSGRQFSNSRSEMNVSTLELGDSALYLCASSLSSRGEETQYFGPGTRLLVL.